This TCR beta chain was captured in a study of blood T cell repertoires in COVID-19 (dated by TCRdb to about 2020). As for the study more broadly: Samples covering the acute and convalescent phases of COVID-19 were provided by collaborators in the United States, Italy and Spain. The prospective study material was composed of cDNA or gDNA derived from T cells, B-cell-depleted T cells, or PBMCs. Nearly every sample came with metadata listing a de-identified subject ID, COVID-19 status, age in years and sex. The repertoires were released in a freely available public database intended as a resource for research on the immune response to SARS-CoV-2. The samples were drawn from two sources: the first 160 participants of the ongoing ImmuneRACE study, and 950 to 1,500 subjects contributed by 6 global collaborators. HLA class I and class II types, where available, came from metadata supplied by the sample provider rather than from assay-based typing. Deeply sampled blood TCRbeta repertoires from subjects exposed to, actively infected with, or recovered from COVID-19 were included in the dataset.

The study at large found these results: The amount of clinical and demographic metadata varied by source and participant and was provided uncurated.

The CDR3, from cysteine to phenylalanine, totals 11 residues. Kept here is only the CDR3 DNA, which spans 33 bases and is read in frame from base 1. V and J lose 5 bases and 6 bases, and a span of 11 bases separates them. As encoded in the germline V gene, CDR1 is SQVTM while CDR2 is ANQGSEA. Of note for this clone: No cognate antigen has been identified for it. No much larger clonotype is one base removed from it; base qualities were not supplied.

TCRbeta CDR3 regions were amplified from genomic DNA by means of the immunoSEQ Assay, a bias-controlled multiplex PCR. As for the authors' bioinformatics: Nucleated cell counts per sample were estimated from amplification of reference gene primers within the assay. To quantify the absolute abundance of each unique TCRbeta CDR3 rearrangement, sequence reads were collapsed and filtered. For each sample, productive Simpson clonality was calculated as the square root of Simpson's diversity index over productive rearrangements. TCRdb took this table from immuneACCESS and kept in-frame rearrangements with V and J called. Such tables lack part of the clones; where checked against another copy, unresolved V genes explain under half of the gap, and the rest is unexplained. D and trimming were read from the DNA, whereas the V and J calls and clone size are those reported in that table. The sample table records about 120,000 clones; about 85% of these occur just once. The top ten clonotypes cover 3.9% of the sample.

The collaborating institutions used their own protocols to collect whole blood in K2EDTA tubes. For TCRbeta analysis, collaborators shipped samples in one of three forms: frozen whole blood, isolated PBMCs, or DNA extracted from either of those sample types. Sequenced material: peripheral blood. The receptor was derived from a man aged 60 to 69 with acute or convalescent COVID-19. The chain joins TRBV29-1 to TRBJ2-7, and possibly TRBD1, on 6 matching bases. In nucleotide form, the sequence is TGCAGCGTTTCACAGGGTAGCGAGCAGTACTTC. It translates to CSVSQGSEQYF.